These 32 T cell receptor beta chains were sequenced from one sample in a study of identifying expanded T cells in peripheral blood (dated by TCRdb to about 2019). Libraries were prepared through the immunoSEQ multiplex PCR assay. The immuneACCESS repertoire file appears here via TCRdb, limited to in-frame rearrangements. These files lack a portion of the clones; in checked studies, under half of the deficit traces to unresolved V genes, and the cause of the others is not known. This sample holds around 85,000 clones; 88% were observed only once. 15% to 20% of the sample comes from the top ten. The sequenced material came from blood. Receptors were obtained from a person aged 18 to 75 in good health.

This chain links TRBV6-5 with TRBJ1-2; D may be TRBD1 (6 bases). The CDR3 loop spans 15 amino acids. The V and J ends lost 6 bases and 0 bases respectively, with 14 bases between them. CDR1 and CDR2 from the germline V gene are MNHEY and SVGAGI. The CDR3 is CASRLTGLANYGYTF. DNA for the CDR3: TGTGCCAGCAGGCTAACAGGGCTAGCTAACTATGGCTACACCTTC.

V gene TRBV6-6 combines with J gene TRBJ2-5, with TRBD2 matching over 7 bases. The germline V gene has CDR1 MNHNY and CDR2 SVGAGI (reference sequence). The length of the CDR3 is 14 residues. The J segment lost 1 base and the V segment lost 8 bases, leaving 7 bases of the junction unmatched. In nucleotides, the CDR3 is TGTGCCAGCGGACCGGGAGGTACCCAAGAGACCCAGTACTTC. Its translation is CASGPGGTQETQYF.

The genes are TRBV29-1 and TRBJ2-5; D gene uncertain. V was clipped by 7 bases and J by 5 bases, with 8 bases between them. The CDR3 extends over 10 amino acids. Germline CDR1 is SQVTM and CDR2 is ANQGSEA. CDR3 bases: TGCAGCGCCGCCTGGGAGACCCAGTACTTC. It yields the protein CSAAWETQYF.

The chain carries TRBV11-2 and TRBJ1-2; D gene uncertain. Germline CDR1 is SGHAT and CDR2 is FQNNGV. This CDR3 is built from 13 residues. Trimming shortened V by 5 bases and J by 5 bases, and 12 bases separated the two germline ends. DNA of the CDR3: TGTGCCAGCAGCCGAGAGGGTCCTTATGGCTACACCTTC. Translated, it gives CASSREGPYGYTF.

The DNA of the CDR3 is TGTGCCAGTAGTATAGGTCTTCGGGGGGCGACCTACACAGATACGCAGTATTTT. This codes for CASSIGLRGATYTDTQYF. The chain joins TRBV19 to TRBJ2-3; TRBD2 is a possible D gene (7 bases). The CDR3 runs to 18 residues. The V and J ends lost 1 base and 2 bases respectively, with 19 bases between them. Per the germline V gene, CDR1 is LNHDA and CDR2 is SQIVND (reference sequence).

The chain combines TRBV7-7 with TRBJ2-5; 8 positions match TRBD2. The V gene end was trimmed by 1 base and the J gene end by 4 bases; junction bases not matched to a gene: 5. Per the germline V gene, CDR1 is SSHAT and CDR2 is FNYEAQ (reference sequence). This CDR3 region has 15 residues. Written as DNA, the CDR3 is TGTGCCAGCAGCTTAGTCGTGGCGGGGGGAGAGACCCAGTACTTC. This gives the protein CASSLVVAGGETQYF.

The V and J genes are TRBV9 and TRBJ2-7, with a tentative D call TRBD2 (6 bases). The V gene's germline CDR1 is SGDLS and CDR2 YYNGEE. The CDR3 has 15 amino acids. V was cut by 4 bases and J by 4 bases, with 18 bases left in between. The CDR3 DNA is TGTGCCAGCAGCCCGGGGGAGGTCGGGAAATACGAGCAGTACTTC. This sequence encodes CASSPGEVGKYEQYF.

CDR3 sequence (DNA): TGCGCCAGCAGCCCGCTTCCGGGACAGGGAGTGTTTTTT. This translates into CASSPLPGQGVFF. V gene TRBV4-1 combines with J gene TRBJ1-4; TRBD1 matches 9 bases. V dropped 4 bases and J dropped 15; count of bases not matched to a gene: 9. There are 13 residues in the CDR3. CDR1 and CDR2 (germline): MGHRA, YSYEKL.

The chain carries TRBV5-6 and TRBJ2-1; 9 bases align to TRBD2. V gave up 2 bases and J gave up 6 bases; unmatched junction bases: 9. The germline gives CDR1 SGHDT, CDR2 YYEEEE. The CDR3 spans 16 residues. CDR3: CASSFSAGGLLNEQFF. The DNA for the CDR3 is TGTGCCAGCAGCTTCAGTGCGGGGGGGCTCCTCAATGAGCAGTTCTTC.

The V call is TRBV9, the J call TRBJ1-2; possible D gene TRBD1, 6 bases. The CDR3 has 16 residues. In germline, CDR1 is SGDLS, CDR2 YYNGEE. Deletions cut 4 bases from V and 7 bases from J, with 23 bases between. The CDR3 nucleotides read TGTGCCAGCAGCCCGCGGTATGCAGGGGAGTTGGGTGGCTACACCTTC. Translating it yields CASSPRYAGELGGYTF.

The CDR3 reads CASSLGAGKETQYF. CDR3 sequence (DNA): TGCGCCAGCAGCTTGGGGGCAGGGAAGGAGACCCAGTACTTC. V usage is TRBV5-1 and J usage is TRBJ2-5, with TRBD1 as a possible D gene (5 bases). The germline gives CDR1 SGHRS, CDR2 YFSETQ. Between the trimmed V and J ends, which lost 0 bases and 5 bases, there was a span of 11 bases. The length of the CDR3 is 14 residues.

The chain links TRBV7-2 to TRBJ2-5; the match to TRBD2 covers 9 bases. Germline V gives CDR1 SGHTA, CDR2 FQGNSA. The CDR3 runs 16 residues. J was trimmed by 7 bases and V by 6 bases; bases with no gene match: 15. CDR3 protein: CASRPNHPGTSWTQYF. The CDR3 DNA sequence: TGTGCCAGCAGACCCAACCACCCCGGGACTAGCTGGACCCAGTACTTC. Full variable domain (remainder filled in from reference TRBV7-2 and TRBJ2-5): GAGVSQSPSNKVTEKGKDVELRCDPISGHTALYWYRQSLGQGLEFLIYFQGNSAPDKSGLPSDRFSAERTGGSVSTLTIQRTQQEDSAVYLCASRPNHPGTSWTQYFGPGTRLLVL.

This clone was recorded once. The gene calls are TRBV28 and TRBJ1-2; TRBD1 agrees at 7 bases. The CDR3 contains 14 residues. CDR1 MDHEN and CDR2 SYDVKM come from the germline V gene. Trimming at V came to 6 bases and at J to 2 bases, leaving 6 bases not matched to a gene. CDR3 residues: CASSQGGSNYGYTF. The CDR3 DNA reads TGTGCCAGCAGCCAGGGGGGCTCCAACTATGGCTACACCTTC.

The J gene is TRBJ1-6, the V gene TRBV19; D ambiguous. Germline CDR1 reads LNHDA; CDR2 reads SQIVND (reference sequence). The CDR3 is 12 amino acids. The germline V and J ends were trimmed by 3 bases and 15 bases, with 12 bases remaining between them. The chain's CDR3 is CASSMTTAYLHF. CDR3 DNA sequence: TGTGCCAGTAGTATGACGACGGCATACCTCCACTTT. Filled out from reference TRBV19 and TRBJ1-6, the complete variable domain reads DGGITQSPKYLFRKEGQNVTLSCEQNLNHDAMYWYRQDPGQGLRLIYYSQIVNDFQKGDIAEGYSVSREKKESFPLTVTSAQKNPTAFYLCASSMTTAYLHFGNGTRLTVT.

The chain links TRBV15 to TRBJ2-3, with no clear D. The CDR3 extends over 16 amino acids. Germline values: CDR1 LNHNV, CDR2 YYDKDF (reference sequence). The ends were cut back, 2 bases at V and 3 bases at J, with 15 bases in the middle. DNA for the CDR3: TGTGCCACCAGCAGAATACGAAAGACTTGGACAGATACGCAGTATTTT. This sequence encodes CATSRIRKTWTDTQYF.

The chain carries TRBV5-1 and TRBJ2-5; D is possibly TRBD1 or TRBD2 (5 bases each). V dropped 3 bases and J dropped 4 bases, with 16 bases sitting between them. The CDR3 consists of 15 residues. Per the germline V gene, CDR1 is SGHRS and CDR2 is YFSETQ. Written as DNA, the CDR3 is TGCGCCAGCAGCTCCAGTGGGGGATCTCGAGAGACCCAGTACTTC. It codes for CASSSSGGSRETQYF.

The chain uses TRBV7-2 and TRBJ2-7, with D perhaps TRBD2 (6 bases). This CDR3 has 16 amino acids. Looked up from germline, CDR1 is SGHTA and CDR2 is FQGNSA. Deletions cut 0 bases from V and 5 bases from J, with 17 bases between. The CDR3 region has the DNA TGTGCCAGCAGCTTAGCGGGGAGACGGGGGAAACACGAGCAGTACTTC. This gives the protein CASSLAGRRGKHEQYF.

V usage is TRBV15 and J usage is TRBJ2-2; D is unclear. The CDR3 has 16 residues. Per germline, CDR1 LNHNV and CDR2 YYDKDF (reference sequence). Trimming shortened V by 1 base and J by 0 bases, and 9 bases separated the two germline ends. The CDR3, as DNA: TGTGCCACCAGCAGAGTTGGGCAGGCGAACACCGGGGAGCTGTTTTTT. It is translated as CATSRVGQANTGELFF.

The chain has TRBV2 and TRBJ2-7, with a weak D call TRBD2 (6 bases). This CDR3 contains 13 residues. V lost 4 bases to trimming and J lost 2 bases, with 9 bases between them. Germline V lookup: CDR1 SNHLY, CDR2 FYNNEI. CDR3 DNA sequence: TGTGCCAGCAGTGGGGGGGTCACCTACGAGCAGTACTTC. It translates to CASSGGVTYEQYF.

CDR3 sequence: CASSPGLGSYEQYF. The CDR3 bases are TGCGCCAGCAGCCCAGGTCTGGGGTCGTACGAGCAGTACTTC. The rearrangement links TRBV4-3 to TRBJ2-7, with D hard to call. This CDR3 spans 14 amino acids. The V gene lost 4 bases and the J gene lost 4 bases, with 14 bases spanning the gap. Germline V gene lookup returns CDR1 LGHNA and CDR2 YSLEER.

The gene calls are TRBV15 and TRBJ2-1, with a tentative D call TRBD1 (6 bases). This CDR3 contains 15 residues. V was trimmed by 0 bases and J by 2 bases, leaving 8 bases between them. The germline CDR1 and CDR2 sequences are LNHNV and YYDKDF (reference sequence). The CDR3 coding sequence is TGTGCCACCAGCAGAGATCCAGGGGCCTACAATGAGCAGTTCTTC. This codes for CATSRDPGAYNEQFF.

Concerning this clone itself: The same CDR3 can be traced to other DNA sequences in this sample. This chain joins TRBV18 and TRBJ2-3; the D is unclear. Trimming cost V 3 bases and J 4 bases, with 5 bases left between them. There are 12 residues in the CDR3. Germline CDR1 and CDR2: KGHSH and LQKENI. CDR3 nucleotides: TGTGCCAGCTCACCCGGTTCAGATACGCAGTATTTT. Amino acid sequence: CASSPGSDTQYF.

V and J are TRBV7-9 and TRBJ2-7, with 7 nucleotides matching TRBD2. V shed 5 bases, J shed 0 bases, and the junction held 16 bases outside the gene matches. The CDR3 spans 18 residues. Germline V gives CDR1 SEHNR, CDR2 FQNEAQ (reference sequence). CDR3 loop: CASSLDSLGGGGSYEQYF. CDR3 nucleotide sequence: TGTGCCAGCAGCCTGGATTCGCTAGGAGGCGGGGGCTCCTACGAGCAGTACTTC.

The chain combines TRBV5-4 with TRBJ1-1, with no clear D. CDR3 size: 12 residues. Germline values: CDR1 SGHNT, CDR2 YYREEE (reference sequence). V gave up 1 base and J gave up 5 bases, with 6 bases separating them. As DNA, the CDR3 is TGTGCCAGCAGCTTGTCTATGACTGAAGCTTTCTTT. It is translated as CASSLSMTEAFF.

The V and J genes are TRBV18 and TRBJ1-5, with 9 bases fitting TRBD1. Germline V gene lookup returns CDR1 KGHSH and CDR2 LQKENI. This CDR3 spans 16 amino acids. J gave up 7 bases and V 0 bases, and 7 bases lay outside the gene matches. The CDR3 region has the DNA TGTGCCAGCTCACCACCGGGACAGGGAGGTTGGCAGCCCCAGCATTTT. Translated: CASSPPGQGGWQPQHF.

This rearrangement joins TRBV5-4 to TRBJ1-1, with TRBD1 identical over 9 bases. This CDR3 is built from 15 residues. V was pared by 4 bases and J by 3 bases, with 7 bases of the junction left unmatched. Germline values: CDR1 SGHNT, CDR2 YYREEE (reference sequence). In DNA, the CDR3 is TGTGCCAGCAGCGCTAGGACAGGGGCGGACACTGAAGCTTTCTTT. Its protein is CASSARTGADTEAFF.

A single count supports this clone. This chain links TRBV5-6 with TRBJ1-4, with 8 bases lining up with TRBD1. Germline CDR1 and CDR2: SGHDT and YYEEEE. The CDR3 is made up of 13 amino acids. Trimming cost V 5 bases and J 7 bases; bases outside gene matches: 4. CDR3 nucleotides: TGTGCCAGCAGAGGACAGGGAGCTGAAAAACTGTTTTTT. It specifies CASRGQGAEKLFF.

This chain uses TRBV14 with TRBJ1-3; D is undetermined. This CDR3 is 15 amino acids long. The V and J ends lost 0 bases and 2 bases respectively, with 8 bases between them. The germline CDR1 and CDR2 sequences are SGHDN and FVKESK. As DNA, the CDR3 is TGTGCCAGCAGCCAAGATCTGGTAACTGGAAACACCATATATTTT. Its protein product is CASSQDLVTGNTIYF.

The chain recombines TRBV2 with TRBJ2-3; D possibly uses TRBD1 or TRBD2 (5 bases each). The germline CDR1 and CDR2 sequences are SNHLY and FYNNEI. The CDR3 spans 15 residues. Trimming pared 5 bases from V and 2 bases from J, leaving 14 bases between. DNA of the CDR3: TGTGCCAGCAGTCCCCGGGACGGGGTCACAGATACGCAGTATTTT. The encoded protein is CASSPRDGVTDTQYF.

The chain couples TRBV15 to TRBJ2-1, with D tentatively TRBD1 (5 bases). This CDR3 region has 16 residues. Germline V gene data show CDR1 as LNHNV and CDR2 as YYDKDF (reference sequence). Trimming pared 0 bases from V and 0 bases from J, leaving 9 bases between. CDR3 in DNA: TGTGCCACCAGCAGAGATCTACAGGCCTCCTACAATGAGCAGTTCTTC. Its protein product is CATSRDLQASYNEQFF.

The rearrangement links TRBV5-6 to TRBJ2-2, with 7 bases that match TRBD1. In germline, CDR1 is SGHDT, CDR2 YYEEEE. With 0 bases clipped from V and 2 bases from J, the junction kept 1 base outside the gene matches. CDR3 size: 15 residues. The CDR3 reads CASSLDRGNTGELFF. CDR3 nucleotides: TGTGCCAGCAGCTTGGACAGGGGAAACACCGGGGAGCTGTTTTTT.

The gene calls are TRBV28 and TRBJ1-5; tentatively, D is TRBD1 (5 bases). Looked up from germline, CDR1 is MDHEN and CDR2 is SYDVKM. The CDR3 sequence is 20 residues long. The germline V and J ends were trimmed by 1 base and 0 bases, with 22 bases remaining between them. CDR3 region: CASSLSFVGRQGLSNQPQHF. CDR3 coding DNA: TGTGCCAGCAGTTTATCCTTCGTGGGAAGGCAGGGTCTTAGCAATCAGCCCCAGCATTTT.